This T cell receptor (beta chain) was recovered during a study of siplizumab effects on memory and regulatory T cells. Findings of the study overall: The authors did not confirm suppressive function in proliferating Tregs from siplizumab cultures. Both greater diversity than memory cells and a major contribution to the alloresponse seemed to characterize naive T cells.

Turning to this clone: The antigen is undetermined.

Using immunoSEQ multiplex PCR, the repertoire was profiled, and TCRdb retains in-frame clones only, with some absent. The table shows 65,000 to 70,000 clones, with roughly 88% occurring only once. Germline loops: CDR1 SQVTM, CDR2 ANQGSEA. With 6 bases removed from V and 0 bases from J, the gap between germline ends came to 10 bases. The CDR3 sequence is 13 residues long. This chain uses TRBV29-1 with TRBJ2-3; D may correspond to TRBD1 or TRBD2 (5 bases each). The TCR was taken from a human donor in good health. The material sequenced was Tregs sorted from blood. The CDR3 DNA reads as TGCAGCGTCGGACGGGACAGCACAGATACGCAGTATTTT. This gives the protein CSVGRDSTDTQYF.